The source of this T cell receptor (beta chain) is a study of T cells in Graves' hyperthyroidism and ophthalmopathy. Regarding this clonotype: This likely comes from a read error, as the CDR3 has no conserved phenylalanine or tryptophan at its end.

Germline V lookup: CDR1 WSHSY, CDR2 SAAADI. The CDR3 runs to 14 residues. With 6 bases removed from V and 0 bases from J, the gap between germline ends came to 11 bases. Amplification of TCR beta CDR3 regions was performed using RNA transcripts as template. First-round RT-PCR targeting the TCR CDR3 was performed with the HTBI primer set. One entry per CDR3 protein results from TCRdb running MiXCR on the multiplex PCR reads. The table lists 480,000 or so distinct CDR3 sequences, roughly 45% of them singletons. This chain connects TRBV10-2 to TRBJ1-1; D is uncertain. The material sequenced was peripheral blood or thyroid tissue (not recorded which). The clonotype was recovered from an adult woman with Graves' disease, either hyperthyroidism or ophthalmopathy (not recorded which). In nucleotides, the CDR3 is TGCGCCAGCAGGTCAGGACCGCTGAACACTGAAGCTTTCTCT. Residues: CASRSGPLNTEAFS.